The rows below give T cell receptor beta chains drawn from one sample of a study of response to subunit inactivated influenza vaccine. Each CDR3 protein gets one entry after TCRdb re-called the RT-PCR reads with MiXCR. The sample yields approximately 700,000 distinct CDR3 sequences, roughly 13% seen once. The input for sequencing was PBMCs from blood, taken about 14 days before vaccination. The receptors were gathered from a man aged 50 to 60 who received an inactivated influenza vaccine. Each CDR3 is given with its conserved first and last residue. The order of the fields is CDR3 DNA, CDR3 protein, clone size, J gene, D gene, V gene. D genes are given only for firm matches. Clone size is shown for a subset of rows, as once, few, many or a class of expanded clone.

CDR3 DNA: TGTGCCAGCAGCAAATTGGGGACAGGGTGGGGCAATGAGCAGTTCTTC; CDR3 protein: CASSKLGTGWGNEQFF; clone size: few; J gene: TRBJ2-1; D gene: NA; V gene: TRBV21-1
CDR3 DNA: TGTGCCAGCAGCCTGACTACAACGCCCTACGAGCAGTACTTC; CDR3 protein: CASSLTTTPYEQYF; clone size: NA; J gene: TRBJ2-7; D gene: NA; V gene: TRBV28
CDR3 DNA: TGTGCCAGCAGTCCCCCGGACAGGGGCCCCAAAAACATTCAGTACTTC; CDR3 protein: CASSPPDRGPKNIQYF; clone size: few; J gene: TRBJ2-4; D gene: TRBD1; V gene: TRBV12-3/TRBV12-4
CDR3 DNA: TGTGCCAGCACCCTCGGACTAGCGGCGATCACAGATACGCAGTATTTT; CDR3 protein: CASTLGLAAITDTQYF; clone size: NA; J gene: TRBJ2-3; D gene: TRBD2; V gene: TRBV28
CDR3 DNA: TGTGCCAGCAGCTTAGTTGGTGGGTCTAGTACTGAAGCTTTCTTT; CDR3 protein: CASSLVGGSSTEAFF; clone size: few; J gene: TRBJ1-1; D gene: NA; V gene: TRBV7-2
CDR3 DNA: TGTGCCATCAGCGCCGGGGGTGCAGGGGTAGATAGACAGCCCCAGCATTTT; CDR3 protein: CAISAGGAGVDRQPQHF; clone size: NA; J gene: TRBJ1-5; D gene: NA; V gene: TRBV10-3
CDR3 DNA: TGTGCCAGCAGCGCAGGGGGCGGTCAGCCCCAGCATTTT; CDR3 protein: CASSAGGGQPQHF; clone size: few; J gene: TRBJ1-5; D gene: TRBD1; V gene: TRBV13
CDR3 DNA: TGTGCCAGCAGCTTAGGCGCGGGAGAGGTGGAGACCCAGTACTTC; CDR3 protein: CASSLGAGEVETQYF; clone size: few; J gene: TRBJ2-5; D gene: TRBD2; V gene: TRBV7-7
CDR3 DNA: TGTGCCAGCAGCCAAGAGAGGGGCATGAACACTGAAGCTTTCTTT; CDR3 protein: CASSQERGMNTEAFF; clone size: few; J gene: TRBJ1-1; D gene: NA; V gene: TRBV4-2
CDR3 DNA: TGTGCCAGCTCCCGGGGGACGGGTAGAAACACCATATATTTT; CDR3 protein: CASSRGTGRNTIYF; clone size: NA; J gene: TRBJ1-3; D gene: NA; V gene: TRBV12-3/TRBV12-4
CDR3 DNA: TGTGCCACCAGTGAAAAAGCGGGAGATCGCACAGATACGCAGTATTTT; CDR3 protein: CATSEKAGDRTDTQYF; clone size: many; J gene: TRBJ2-3; D gene: TRBD2; V gene: TRBV24-1
CDR3 DNA: TGTGCCAGCAGCTCAGGCTTACAGTCCTACGAGCAGTACTTC; CDR3 protein: CASSSGLQSYEQYF; clone size: few; J gene: TRBJ2-7; D gene: NA; V gene: TRBV6-1
CDR3 DNA: TGTGCCAGCAGCCCCACCGCCGGGGGCTATGGCTACACCTTC; CDR3 protein: CASSPTAGGYGYTF; clone size: NA; J gene: TRBJ1-2; D gene: NA; V gene: TRBV7-2
CDR3 DNA: TGTGCCAGCAGCTTACCGGGGGCTCGCGAGCAGTACTTC; CDR3 protein: CASSLPGAREQYF; clone size: NA; J gene: TRBJ2-7; D gene: NA; V gene: TRBV7-2
CDR3 DNA: TGTGCCAGCTCATCCGGTTGGTCCGGGGAGCTGTTTTTT; CDR3 protein: CASSSGWSGELFF; clone size: NA; J gene: TRBJ2-2; D gene: NA; V gene: TRBV12-3/TRBV12-4
CDR3 DNA: TGCAGTGCATTACCGGCAAAGACCTACAATGAGCAGTTCTTC; CDR3 protein: CSALPAKTYNEQFF; clone size: few; J gene: TRBJ2-1; D gene: NA; V gene: TRBV20-1
CDR3 DNA: TGTGCCAGCTTTCCGGGGGGGCTGAACACCGGGGAGCTGTTTTTT; CDR3 protein: CASFPGGLNTGELFF; clone size: many; J gene: TRBJ2-2; D gene: TRBD2; V gene: TRBV12-3/TRBV12-4
CDR3 DNA: TGCGCCAGCGGCCGAACTAGCGGGGGATACAATGAGCAGTTCTTC; CDR3 protein: CASGRTSGGYNEQFF; clone size: few; J gene: TRBJ2-1; D gene: TRBD2; V gene: TRBV4-1
CDR3 DNA: TGTGCCAGCTCACCAAGGCCCCCATATACCTCTTCACCCCTCCACTTT; CDR3 protein: CASSPRPPYTSSPLHF; clone size: NA; J gene: TRBJ1-6; D gene: NA; V gene: TRBV18
CDR3 DNA: TGTGCCAGCAGTTTCGGGGGCCTCAATCAGCCCCAGCATTTT; CDR3 protein: CASSFGGLNQPQHF; clone size: NA; J gene: TRBJ1-5; D gene: NA; V gene: TRBV28
CDR3 DNA: TGTGCCAGCAGCGTTACCATGCAGGGAAGTGCGGGGACCCAGTACTTC; CDR3 protein: CASSVTMQGSAGTQYF; clone size: NA; J gene: TRBJ2-5; D gene: NA; V gene: TRBV7-2
CDR3 DNA: TGTGCCAGTACCGACAGGGGCGGGCAGTACTTC; CDR3 protein: CASTDRGGQYF; clone size: few; J gene: TRBJ2-7; D gene: TRBD1; V gene: TRBV6-5
CDR3 DNA: TGTGCCAGCACGGGACTAGCGGGAGATGGAGAGACCCAGTACTTC; CDR3 protein: CASTGLAGDGETQYF; clone size: NA; J gene: TRBJ2-5; D gene: TRBD2; V gene: TRBV2
CDR3 DNA: TGCGCCAGCAGCCAATACACCGCCGGTGGAGAGCAGTTCTTC; CDR3 protein: CASSQYTAGGEQFF; clone size: many; J gene: TRBJ2-1; D gene: NA; V gene: TRBV5-1
CDR3 DNA: TGTGCCAGCAGTTTTGAGCGGGAGGGTACCGGGGAGCTGTTTTTT; CDR3 protein: CASSFEREGTGELFF; clone size: few; J gene: TRBJ2-2; D gene: TRBD2; V gene: TRBV6-5
CDR3 DNA: TGCAGTGCTAGTTACCGGGCCGAGAATGAGCAGTTCTTC; CDR3 protein: CSASYRAENEQFF; clone size: NA; J gene: TRBJ2-1; D gene: NA; V gene: TRBV20-1
CDR3 DNA: TGTGCCAGCAGCCAAGCAGGGGTGTTAAAGAATGAGCAGTTCTTC; CDR3 protein: CASSQAGVLKNEQFF; clone size: few; J gene: TRBJ2-1; D gene: NA; V gene: TRBV3-1
CDR3 DNA: TGCAGCGCCCCGGGCCCGGGACAGCACACAGATACGCAGTATTTT; CDR3 protein: CSAPGPGQHTDTQYF; clone size: NA; J gene: TRBJ2-3; D gene: TRBD1; V gene: TRBV29-1
CDR3 DNA: TGTGCCAGCAGTGTGGACAGGGGTTCACCCCTCCACTTT; CDR3 protein: CASSVDRGSPLHF; clone size: many; J gene: TRBJ1-6; D gene: TRBD1; V gene: TRBV7-2
CDR3 DNA: TGTGCCAGTACACGGGAGGCGTACACCGGGGAGCTGTTTTTT; CDR3 protein: CASTREAYTGELFF; clone size: NA; J gene: TRBJ2-2; D gene: TRBD2; V gene: TRBV6-2/TRBV6-3
CDR3 DNA: TGCAGTGCTAGCCAGGACAGAAACAATGAGCAGTTCTTC; CDR3 protein: CSASQDRNNEQFF; clone size: many; J gene: TRBJ2-1; D gene: NA; V gene: TRBV20-1
CDR3 DNA: TGCGCCAGCAGCCCAAGCGGGCAGGGGTACACCGGGGAGCTGTTTTTT; CDR3 protein: CASSPSGQGYTGELFF; clone size: NA; J gene: TRBJ2-2; D gene: NA; V gene: TRBV4-1
CDR3 DNA: TGTGCCAGCAGCCACGGGGACAGGGAATACTCCTACGAGCAGTACTTC; CDR3 protein: CASSHGDREYSYEQYF; clone size: NA; J gene: TRBJ2-7; D gene: TRBD1; V gene: TRBV4-2
CDR3 DNA: TGTGCCAGCCGCCCCGTGGGGCAGAACACCGGGGAGCTGTTTTTT; CDR3 protein: CASRPVGQNTGELFF; clone size: once; J gene: TRBJ2-2; D gene: NA; V gene: TRBV27
CDR3 DNA: TGCAGCGTCATTACCTGGACGTTCAGCACAGATACGCAGTATTTT; CDR3 protein: CSVITWTFSTDTQYF; clone size: few; J gene: TRBJ2-3; D gene: NA; V gene: TRBV29-1
CDR3 DNA: TGTGCCAGCAGCTTACTTGGGAGTTTGGCAGATACGCAGTATTTT; CDR3 protein: CASSLLGSLADTQYF; clone size: many; J gene: TRBJ2-3; D gene: NA; V gene: TRBV7-2
CDR3 DNA: TGTGCCAGCAGGAGACTAGCCGGCGGGGAGCTGTTTTTT; CDR3 protein: CASRRLAGGELFF; clone size: NA; J gene: TRBJ2-2; D gene: TRBD2; V gene: TRBV11-3
CDR3 DNA: TGTGCCAGCAGTTTCCCGAGCAATCAGCCCCAGCATTTT; CDR3 protein: CASSFPSNQPQHF; clone size: NA; J gene: TRBJ1-5; D gene: NA; V gene: TRBV27
CDR3 DNA: TGTGCCACCGGGGCCCGCGAACGCCAGGAGACCCAGTACTTC; CDR3 protein: CATGARERQETQYF; clone size: few; J gene: TRBJ2-5; D gene: NA; V gene: TRBV10-3